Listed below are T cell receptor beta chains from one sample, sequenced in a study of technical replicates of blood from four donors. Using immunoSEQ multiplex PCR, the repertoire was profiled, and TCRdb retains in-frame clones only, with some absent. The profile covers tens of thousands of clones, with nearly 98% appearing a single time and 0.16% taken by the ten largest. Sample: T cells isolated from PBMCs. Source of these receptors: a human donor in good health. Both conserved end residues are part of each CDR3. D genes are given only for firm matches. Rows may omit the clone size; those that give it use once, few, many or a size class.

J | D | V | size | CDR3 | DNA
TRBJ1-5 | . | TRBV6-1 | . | CASSEVREGNQPQHF | TGTGCCAGCAGTGAAGTTCGGGAGGGCAATCAGCCCCAGCATTTT
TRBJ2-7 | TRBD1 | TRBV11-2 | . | CASSGDRGYEQYF | TGTGCCAGCAGCGGGGACAGGGGGTACGAGCAGTACTTC
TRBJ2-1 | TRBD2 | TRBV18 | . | CASSSSLAGVKNEQFF | TGTGCCAGCTCATCCTCACTAGCGGGAGTGAAAAATGAGCAGTTCTTC
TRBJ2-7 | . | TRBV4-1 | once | CASSQTETLYEQYF | TGCGCCAGCAGCCAAACCGAGACACTCTACGAGCAGTACTTC
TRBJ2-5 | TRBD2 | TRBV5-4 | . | CASSLRLAGAGRETQYF | TGTGCCAGCAGCTTGAGACTAGCGGGGGCCGGGCGAGAGACCCAGTACTTC
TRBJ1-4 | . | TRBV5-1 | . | CASSLGRALGGEKLFF | TGCGCCAGCAGCTTGGGTAGGGCCCTAGGAGGGGAAAAACTGTTTTTT
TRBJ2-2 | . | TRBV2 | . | CASGRSAGELFF | TGTGCCAGCGGTCGGTCGGCCGGGGAGCTGTTTTTT
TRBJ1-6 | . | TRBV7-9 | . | CASSLILGGAHNSPLHF | TGTGCCAGCAGCTTAATATTGGGAGGAGCCCATAATTCACCCCTCCACTTT
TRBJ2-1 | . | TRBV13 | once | CASSLVVGGFNEQFF | TGTGCCAGCAGCTTAGTAGTTGGAGGTTTCAATGAGCAGTTCTTC
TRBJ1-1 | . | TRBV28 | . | CASRDSFPGWAFF | TGTGCCAGCAGAGACAGCTTTCCTGGGTGGGCTTTCTTT
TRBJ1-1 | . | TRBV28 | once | CASSPGSRTVNTEAFF | TGTGCCAGCAGCCCGGGTTCCCGGACAGTCAACACTGAAGCTTTCTTT
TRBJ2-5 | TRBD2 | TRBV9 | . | CASSFGLAVSETQYF | TGTGCCAGCAGCTTCGGACTAGCGGTATCGGAGACCCAGTACTTC
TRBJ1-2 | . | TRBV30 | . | CAWTFPGANYGYTF | TGTGCCTGGACCTTCCCAGGGGCTAACTATGGCTACACCTTC
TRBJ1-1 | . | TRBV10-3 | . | CAISESRGATEAFF | TGTGCCATCAGTGAGTCCAGGGGAGCGACTGAAGCTTTCTTT
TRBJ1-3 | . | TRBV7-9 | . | CASSLAGSGDTIYF | TGTGCCAGCAGCTTAGCAGGGAGCGGGGACACCATATATTTT
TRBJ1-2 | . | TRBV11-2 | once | CASSLRPDGIAYGYTF | TGTGCCAGCAGCTTGCGGCCAGACGGGATTGCCTATGGCTACACCTTC
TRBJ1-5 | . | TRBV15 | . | CATSRTNQPQHF | TGTGCCACCAGCAGAACAAATCAGCCCCAGCATTTT
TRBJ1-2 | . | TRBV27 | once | CASSLGGTVNYGYTF | TGTGCCAGCAGTTTGGGAGGGACGGTTAACTATGGCTACACCTTC
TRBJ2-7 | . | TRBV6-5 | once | CASSYSSPGVGEQYF | TGTGCCAGCAGTTACTCGAGCCCAGGGGTGGGCGAGCAGTACTTC
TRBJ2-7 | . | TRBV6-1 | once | CASSDAGSPSYEQYF | TGTGCCAGCAGTGACGCAGGGTCCCCCTCCTACGAGCAGTACTTC
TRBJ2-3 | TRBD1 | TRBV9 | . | CASPPGQGTADTQYF | TGTGCCAGCCCCCCGGGACAGGGGACCGCAGATACGCAGTATTTT
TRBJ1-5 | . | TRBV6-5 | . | CASRGHLNQPQHF | TGTGCCAGCAGAGGACACCTCAATCAGCCCCAGCATTTT
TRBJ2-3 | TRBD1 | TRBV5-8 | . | CASSRFMRTGGGTDTQYF | TGTGCCAGCAGCCGTTTCATGAGGACAGGGGGGGGCACAGATACGCAGTATTTT
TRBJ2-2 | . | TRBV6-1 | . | CASSPQAFNTGELFF | TGTGCCAGCAGCCCGCAGGCCTTTAACACCGGGGAGCTGTTTTTT
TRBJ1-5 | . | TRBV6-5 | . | CASSYSGVGSQPQHF | TGTGCCAGCAGTTACTCGGGGGTCGGGAGTCAGCCCCAGCATTTT
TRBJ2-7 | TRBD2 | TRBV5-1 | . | CASSLPRDTSGRNYEQYF | TGCGCCAGCAGCTTACCGAGGGATACTAGCGGGAGGAACTACGAGCAGTACTTC
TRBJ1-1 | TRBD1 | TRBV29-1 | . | CSVEQGLNTEAFF | TGCAGCGTGGAACAGGGGTTGAACACTGAAGCTTTCTTT
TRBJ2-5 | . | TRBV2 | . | CASSGGQLGGETQYF | TGTGCCAGCAGTGGGGGACAGTTAGGGGGGGAGACCCAGTACTTC
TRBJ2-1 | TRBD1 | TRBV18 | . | CASSLRTGTIYYNEQFF | TGTGCCAGCTCACTAAGGACAGGGACCATATATTACAATGAGCAGTTCTTC
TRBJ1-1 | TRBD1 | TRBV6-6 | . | CASSYADRRSEAFF | TGTGCCAGCAGTTACGCGGACAGGCGTTCTGAAGCTTTCTTT
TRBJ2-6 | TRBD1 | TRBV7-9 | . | CASSPQGSGANVLTF | TGTGCCAGCAGCCCACAGGGGTCTGGGGCCAACGTCCTGACTTTC
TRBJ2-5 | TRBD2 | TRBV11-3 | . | CASSRPGTSGKETQYF | TGTGCCAGCAGCCGACCCGGGACTAGCGGGAAAGAGACCCAGTACTTC
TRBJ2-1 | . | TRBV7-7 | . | CASSSSQGYEQFF | TGTGCTAGCAGCTCCTCACAGGGATATGAGCAGTTCTTC
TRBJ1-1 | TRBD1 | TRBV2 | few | CASSEQGDTEAFF | TGTGCCAGCAGTGAGCAGGGGGACACTGAAGCTTTCTTT
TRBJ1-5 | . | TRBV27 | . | CASSLRGINQPQHF | TGTGCCAGCAGTTTAAGGGGTATTAATCAGCCCCAGCATTTT
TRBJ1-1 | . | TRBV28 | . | CASSLETTNTEAFF | TGTGCCAGCAGTTTGGAGACGACTAACACTGAAGCTTTCTTT
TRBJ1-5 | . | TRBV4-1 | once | CASSQGNYQPQHF | TGCGCCAGCAGCCAAGGAAACTATCAGCCCCAGCATTTT
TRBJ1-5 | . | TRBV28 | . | CASSLTGLRSQHF | TGTGCCAGCAGTCTCACGGGATTGCGGTCCCAGCATTTT
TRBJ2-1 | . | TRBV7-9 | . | CASSLDGYNEQFF | TGTGCCAGCAGCTTAGACGGTTACAATGAGCAGTTCTTC
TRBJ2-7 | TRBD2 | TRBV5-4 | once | CASSPGLAGLGDEQYF | TGTGCCAGCAGCCCGGGACTAGCGGGACTAGGTGACGAGCAGTACTTC
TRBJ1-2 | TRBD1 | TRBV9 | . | CASSAKDRASGYTF | TGTGCCAGCAGCGCAAAGGACAGGGCGTCTGGCTACACCTTC